This T cell receptor beta chain derives from a study of T cell responses to AZD1222 COVID-19 vaccine. Study-wide points: Seropositivity was recorded at baseline in only a handful of AZD1222 recipients. Clonal diversity may have been underestimated in mostly white British donors. Targeting of unmutated variant regions was reportedly seen in nearly half of spike-specific TCRs.

Some clones are missing from TCRdb's copy, which holds only in-frame ones; the method was immunoSEQ multiplex PCR. The sample has some 110,000 clones, roughly 92% seen once; the top ten hold 1.6%. As to this clone: Its antigen remains unidentified.

This receptor was identified in an adult who received the AZD1222 COVID-19 vaccine. Sequencing used peripheral blood, obtained 28 days after the second AZD1222 dose.

CDR3 residues: CASNRAGIGTGELFF. CDR3 coding DNA: TGTGCCAGCAACAGAGCGGGGATAGGCACCGGGGAGCTGTTTTTT. This sequence joins TRBV2 and TRBJ2-2; 7 nucleotides line up with TRBD2. J was trimmed by 4 bases and V by 7 bases; bases with no gene match: 9. Germline values: CDR1 SNHLY, CDR2 FYNNEI. This CDR3 contains 15 residues.